The 27 T cell receptor beta chains below come from one sample, sequenced in a study of identical twins. TCRdb reprocessed the 5' RACE reads via MiXCR and lists one record per CDR3 protein. The sample shows roughly 250,000 distinct CDR3 sequences, over 13% of them seen only once. Sequenced sample: memory (CD45RO+) T cells sorted from blood. Receptor source: a young woman in good health.

The chain couples TRBV20-1 to TRBJ2-7, with a possible D match to TRBD1 (5 bases). V was pared by 0 bases and J by 9 bases, with 15 bases between. The CDR3 sequence is 13 residues long. From germline, CDR1 is DFQATT and CDR2 SNEGSKA (reference sequence). The CDR3 region has the DNA TGCAGTGCTAGAGATCCGGCAGGGTGGTGGCAGTACTTC. The encoded protein is CSARDPAGWWQYF.

This clonotype has only a few counts. The chain is built from TRBV29-1 and TRBJ2-7, with no clear D. Trimming took off 3 bases at V and 0 bases at J, with 9 bases between the two ends. The CDR3 runs 13 residues. Germline V lookup: CDR1 SQVTM, CDR2 ANQGSEA. CDR3 coding DNA: TGCAGCGTTGAGTTTGCTCGCTCCTACGAGCAGTACTTC. Amino acids: CSVEFARSYEQYF.

This chain connects TRBV7-3 to TRBJ2-2; D may be TRBD1 (5 bases). The germline V and J ends were trimmed by 2 bases and 6 bases, with 10 bases remaining between them. Germline values: CDR1 SGHTA, CDR2 FQGTGA. The CDR3 loop spans 14 amino acids. CDR3 sequence: CASSLQGYSGELFF. The CDR3 region has the DNA TGTGCCAGCAGCTTACAGGGTTATTCCGGGGAGCTGTTTTTT.

The gene calls are TRBV20-1 and TRBJ2-7, with TRBD2 identical over 10 bases. In germline, CDR1 is DFQATT, CDR2 SNEGSKA (reference sequence). This CDR3 contains 17 residues. V was clipped by 0 bases and J by 3 bases; unmatched bases: 11. CDR3 DNA sequence: TGCAGTGCTAGAGATCAACCCACTAGCGGGAATTTCTACGAGCAGTACTTC. Protein product: CSARDQPTSGNFYEQYF.

The chain couples TRBV7-2 to TRBJ2-1; TRBD1 aligns across 7 bases. Germline V gene data show CDR1 as SGHTA and CDR2 as FQGNSA. Trimming at V came to 7 bases and at J to 2 bases, leaving 8 bases not matched to a gene. CDR3 size: 15 residues. The CDR3 reads CASTVRDSTYNEQFF. Here the CDR3 DNA reads TGTGCCAGCACCGTCCGGGACAGCACCTACAATGAGCAGTTCTTC.

This clonotype was seen at least ten times. Mismatch with germline at one junction end may stem from a read error. The J gene is TRBJ1-1, the V gene TRBV7-9; D gene ambiguous. The CDR3 is 14 residues long. The germline V gene has CDR1 SEHNR and CDR2 FQNEAQ (reference sequence). CDR3 amino acids: CASSVAGVNTEAFF. In DNA form, the CDR3 reads TGTGCCAGCAGCGTAGCCGGGGTGAACACTGAAGCTTTCTTT.

In this sample, this clonotype turned up a few times. The rearrangement links TRBV20-1 to TRBJ1-2, with TRBD1 as a possible D gene (5 bases). V lost 6 bases and J lost 5, with 13 bases in between. The germline gives CDR1 DFQATT, CDR2 SNEGSKA (reference sequence). The CDR3 has 12 amino acids. CDR3 DNA sequence: TGCAGTGCAGGGGCAGCTTTATATGGCTACACCTTC. This sequence encodes CSAGAALYGYTF.

V is TRBV12-3 or TRBV12-4 and J is TRBJ1-2, with D possibly TRBD1 on 6 matching bases. Trimming shortened V by 5 bases and J by 0 bases, and 16 bases separated the two germline ends. The CDR3 runs to 16 residues. CDR3 sequence (DNA): TGTGCCAGCAGTCCCTCGGGGGCCAACGCTAACTATGGCTACACCTTC. Translation: CASSPSGANANYGYTF.

The table lists this clonotype with a few counts. The chain employs TRBV25-1 and TRBJ2-3; D call uncertain. V was shortened by 2 bases and J by 6 bases, with 3 bases between the two germline ends. The CDR3 consists of 11 residues. Germline CDR1 MGHDK, CDR2 SYGVNS. In DNA, the CDR3 is TGTGCCAGCAGTGAAAGGGATACGCAGTATTTT. It codes for CASSERDTQYF.

The genes are TRBV6-1 and TRBJ2-2, with D perhaps assigned TRBD1 or TRBD2 (5 bases each). The CDR3 consists of 16 residues. V was cut by 5 bases and J by 2 bases, with 15 bases left in between. Germline V gives CDR1 MNHNS, CDR2 SASEGT. CDR3 protein: CASSKWDAANTGELFF. DNA for the CDR3: TGTGCCAGCAGTAAATGGGACGCCGCCAACACCGGGGAGCTGTTTTTT.

The rearrangement links TRBV28 to TRBJ1-4, with D maybe TRBD1 (5 bases). V lost 3 bases and J lost 8, with 16 bases in between. Germline CDR1 reads MDHEN; CDR2 reads SYDVKM. CDR3 length: 15 amino acids. CDR3 protein: CASSFAGGVEEKLFF. DNA of the CDR3: TGTGCCAGCAGTTTCGCCGGGGGAGTGGAGGAAAAACTGTTTTTT.

This clonotype was counted at least ten times. J is TRBJ2-7 and V is TRBV11-2; the D gene is possibly TRBD1 (6 bases). V was clipped by 0 bases and J by 0 bases, with 9 bases between them. Germline lookup yields CDR1 SGHAT and CDR2 FQNNGV. This CDR3 is 15 amino acids long. The CDR3 spells CASSLDMDSSYEQYF. The DNA of the CDR3 is TGTGCCAGCAGCTTAGATATGGACAGCTCCTACGAGCAGTACTTC.

The chain joins TRBV20-1 to TRBJ2-1; D unresolved. The V gene lost 5 bases and the J gene lost 1 base, with 12 bases spanning the gap. CDR3 length: 14 residues. CDR1 and CDR2 (germline): DFQATT, SNEGSKA (reference sequence). CDR3 in amino acids: CSAYSAVSYNEQFF. CDR3 coding DNA: TGCAGTGCTTACTCCGCGGTGTCCTACAATGAGCAGTTCTTC.

There are a few counts of this clonotype. The rearrangement links TRBV24-1 to TRBJ2-2; TRBD1 matches at 9 bases. J gave up 7 bases and V 3 bases, and 5 bases lay outside the gene matches. Per the germline V gene, CDR1 is KGHDR and CDR2 is SFDVKD. This CDR3 spans 15 amino acids. The CDR3 reads CATSDPGQGIGELFF. The CDR3 DNA sequence: TGTGCCACCAGTGATCCGGGACAGGGAATCGGGGAGCTGTTTTTT.

The V and J genes are TRBV27 and TRBJ2-7, with a possible D match to TRBD1 (6 bases). The CDR3 runs 14 residues. Germline CDR1 MNHEY, CDR2 SMNVEV (reference sequence). V was trimmed by 3 bases and J by 4 bases, leaving 13 bases between them. The CDR3, as DNA: TGTGCCAGCAGTTTCCAGGGGCCGGAATACGAGCAGTACTTC. It yields the protein CASSFQGPEYEQYF.

This clonotype was counted between two and nine times. V usage is TRBV7-2 and J usage is TRBJ2-5; 8 bases match TRBD2. The CDR3 sequence is 16 residues long. Germline CDR1 reads SGHTA; CDR2 reads FQGNSA. The ends lost 5 bases at V and 5 bases at J; junction bases unmatched: 13. The CDR3 DNA sequence: TGTGCCAGCAGCCCCTTAGTAGTAGCGGGGTCCGAGACCCAGTACTTC. Protein: CASSPLVVAGSETQYF.

This clonotype has a handful of counts. Its ends do not fully match the called genes, so a read error is possible. J is TRBJ1-2 and V is TRBV6-5; 7 nucleotides align to TRBD1. CDR3 length: 13 amino acids. Germline V gene data show CDR1 as MNHEY and CDR2 as SVGAGI. As DNA, the CDR3 is TGTGCCAGCAGTGACTCGGGACAGTATGGCTACACCTTC. It encodes CASSDSGQYGYTF.

The chain recombines TRBV6-2 or TRBV6-3 with TRBJ1-1; 8 bases match TRBD1. V lost 0 bases to trimming and J lost 10 bases; unmatched junction nucleotides: 4. Germline V CDR1 and CDR2: MNHEY, SVGEGT. The CDR3 covers 13 residues. Written as DNA, the CDR3 is TGTGCCAGCAGTTACTCGAACAGGGGGAGAGCTTTCTTT. This translates into CASSYSNRGRAFF.

The chain employs TRBV12-3 or TRBV12-4 and TRBJ2-1, with 11 bases identical to TRBD2. The CDR3 sequence is 14 residues long. V trimming: 6 bases; J trimming: 7 bases; junction bases outside the gene matches: 5. CDR3 loop: CASRQTSGVNEQFF. The CDR3 DNA reads TGTGCCAGCAGACAGACTAGCGGGGTAAATGAGCAGTTCTTC.

This clonotype has just a few counts. V is TRBV5-1 and J is TRBJ2-1; D is possibly TRBD1 or TRBD2 (5 bases each). Germline assignment: CDR1 SGHRS and CDR2 YFSETQ. Deletions cut 2 bases from V and 10 bases from J, with 7 bases between. There are 11 residues in the CDR3. In nucleotides, the CDR3 is TGCGCCAGCAGCTTAAGGGACGAGCAGTTCTTC. It specifies CASSLRDEQFF.

The chain has TRBV7-2 and TRBJ2-5; 11 positions match TRBD2. There are 17 residues in the CDR3. CDR1 is SGHTA and CDR2 is FQGNSA in the germline V gene. Trimming took 4 bases from V and 2 from J; bases not matched to a gene: 9. CDR3 in DNA: TGTGCCAGCAGCTCTGGCCTGCTAGCGGGGGGTCAAGAGACCCAGTACTTC. It encodes CASSSGLLAGGQETQYF.

CDR3 sequence: CSAQSPGTGANVLTF. CDR3 nucleotide sequence: TGCAGTGCTCAATCGCCAGGGACTGGGGCCAACGTCCTGACTTTC. V gene TRBV20-1 combines with J gene TRBJ2-6, with D perhaps TRBD1 (5 bases). Trimming took off 5 bases at V and 2 bases at J, with 13 bases between the two ends. Germline values: CDR1 DFQATT, CDR2 SNEGSKA (reference sequence). There are 15 residues in the CDR3.

This clonotype was recorded a few times. The J gene is TRBJ2-5, the V gene TRBV30, with TRBD1 as a possible D gene (5 bases). Trimming left V 0 bases short and J 5 bases short, with 10 bases between. The CDR3 consists of 13 residues. CDR1 GTSNPN and CDR2 SVGIG come from the germline V gene (reference sequence). The CDR3 sequence is CAWSVHQGETQYF. The CDR3 nucleotides read TGTGCCTGGAGTGTACACCAGGGTGAGACCCAGTACTTC.

The J gene is TRBJ2-7, the V gene TRBV11-2; TRBD2 is a possible D gene (5 bases). This CDR3 is built from 18 residues. The germline V gene has CDR1 SGHAT and CDR2 FQNNGV. Trimming removed 2 bases from V and 0 bases from J, with 20 bases in between. CDR3 sequence: CASSLKTGNFGGSYEQYF. The CDR3 DNA sequence: TGTGCCAGCAGCTTAAAAACGGGAAACTTCGGAGGCTCCTACGAGCAGTACTTC.

The chain has TRBV29-1 and TRBJ2-7; maybe TRBD1 (5 bases). The CDR3 length is 12 residues. The germline V gene has CDR1 SQVTM and CDR2 ANQGSEA. Trimming left V 3 bases short and J 9 bases short, with 15 bases between. CDR3 residues: CSVEDNADGQYF. The CDR3 coding sequence is TGCAGCGTTGAGGACAATGCGGACGGGCAGTACTTC.

The rearrangement uses TRBV12-3 or TRBV12-4 and TRBJ2-1; 8 nucleotides line up with TRBD1. The CDR3 loop spans 13 amino acids. V dropped 6 bases and J dropped 8; count of bases not matched to a gene: 6. The CDR3 nucleotides are TGTGCCAGCAGGGCCCCAGGGGGCGATGAGCAGTTCTTC. The encoded protein is CASRAPGGDEQFF.

The table lists this clonotype with a few counts. The CDR3 nucleotides read TGTGCCACCAGCAGTGGCGGGGGGTCTGGAGAGACCCAGTACTTC. Translation gives CATSSGGGSGETQYF. The chain uses TRBV15 and TRBJ2-5; 8 bases agree with TRBD2. This CDR3 spans 15 amino acids. Per germline, CDR1 LNHNV and CDR2 YYDKDF (reference sequence). The V segment lost 3 bases and the J segment 4 bases; nucleotides outside the gene matches: 7.